This entry features one T cell receptor (beta chain) sequence. Antigen specificity is unknown. The data were obtained in a study of coeliac disease. Looking at the study overall: Coeliac patients had newly diagnosed active disease, refractory type I disease, or gluten-free diet control. Study observations and caveats: Control samples showed higher TRB and TRG clonality than intraepithelial and lamina propria samples in active celiac disease. TRB repertoires were largely private, with most amino acid sequences found in only one sample. Intraepithelial and lamina propria fractions were not highly pure, so cross-contamination was possible.

The CDR3 contains 14 residues. Germline CDR1 is MNHNY and CDR2 is SVGAGI (reference sequence). J lost 4 bases, V lost 6 bases, and 7 bases had no gene match. Cells were frozen in aliquots of about 500,000, and one aliquot per fraction was sequenced. Sequencing was performed with immunoSEQ multiplex PCR; in TCRdb, only in-frame clones are kept and a portion is missing. Seen here are over 4,000 clones, roughly two thirds observed once, and the top ten hold just under 9.5%. Sequencing input: intraepithelial lymphocytes from the gut. V is TRBV6-6 and J is TRBJ1-1, with 8 bases identical to TRBD1. This TCR was sampled from a man in his 70s with active celiac disease. CDR3 DNA sequence: TGTGCCAGCAGATCAGGGGGCGAATCCACTGAAGCTTTCTTT. This gives the protein CASRSGGESTEAFF.